What follows is one TCR beta chain and its context. Antigen specificity is unknown. The sample comes from a study of cytomegalovirus exposure and HLA in healthy donors. PCR was performed using 60 Vbeta and 13 Jbeta primers. Data came from immunoSEQ multiplex PCR; TCRdb stores just in-frame clones and leaves some out. The table has around 99,000 clones, approximately 80% seen once. Overall study findings and caveats: Follow-up analysis later connected one missense variant in DCLRE1C with trimming of TCR beta V- and J-genes. TCR beta sequences reportedly predicted most subjects' HLA-A and HLA-B alleles accurately.

There were likely unrecorded immune exposures, though donors were nominally healthy when sampled. This CDR3 is built from 13 residues. Germline V gene data show CDR1 as SQVTM and CDR2 as ANQGSEA. Deletions cut 4 bases from V and 8 bases from J, with 15 bases between. The origin of this receptor is a woman aged 30 to 39 in good health and CMV-seronegative. The sequencing input was PBMCs. This chain uses TRBV29-1 with TRBJ2-1; perhaps TRBD2 as D (7 bases). Written as DNA, the CDR3 is TGCAGCGTTGCCGGGGGGCTGGGGTATGAGCAGTTCTTC. Amino acid sequence: CSVAGGLGYEQFF.